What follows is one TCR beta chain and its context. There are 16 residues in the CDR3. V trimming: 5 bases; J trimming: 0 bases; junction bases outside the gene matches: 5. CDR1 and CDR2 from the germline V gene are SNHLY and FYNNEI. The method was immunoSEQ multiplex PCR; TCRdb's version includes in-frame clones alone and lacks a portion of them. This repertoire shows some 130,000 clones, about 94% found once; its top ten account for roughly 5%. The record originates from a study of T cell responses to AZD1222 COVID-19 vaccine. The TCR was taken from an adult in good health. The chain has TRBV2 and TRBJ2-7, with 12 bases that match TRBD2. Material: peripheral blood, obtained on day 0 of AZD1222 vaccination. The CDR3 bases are TGTGCCAGCAGTACCGGGACTAGCGGGTTCTCCTACGAGCAGTACTTC. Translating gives CASSTGTSGFSYEQYF.